One and the same sample provided the 17 T cell receptor beta chains below, sequenced in a study of blood T cell repertoires in COVID-19 (TCRdb year 2020). Library preparation used the immunoSEQ multiplex PCR assay. TCRdb took this table from immuneACCESS and kept in-frame rearrangements with V and J called. Such tables lack part of the clones; where checked against another copy, unresolved V genes explain under half of the gap, and the rest is unexplained. The sample table lists 250,000 to 300,000 clones, less than 90% of them with a count of one. The ten largest clones add up to more than 10% of the sample. The sample consisted of peripheral blood. Source of these receptors: a woman under 40 with COVID-19, enrolled during active disease.

The chain uses TRBV9 and TRBJ2-3, with a weak D call TRBD2 (6 bases). The V gene lost 2 bases and the J gene lost 4 bases, with 11 bases spanning the gap. Germline V gene lookup returns CDR1 SGDLS and CDR2 YYNGEE. The CDR3 loop spans 14 amino acids. The CDR3 sequence is CASSVGLTADTQYF. The CDR3 DNA sequence: TGTGCCAGCAGCGTCGGACTAACCGCAGATACGCAGTATTTT.

The chain joins TRBV19 to TRBJ1-6, with D possibly matching TRBD1 (5 bases). Germline V lookup: CDR1 LNHDA, CDR2 SQIVND (reference sequence). Trimming shortened V by 4 bases and J by 10 bases, and 17 bases separated the two germline ends. The CDR3 extends over 15 amino acids. DNA of the CDR3: TGTGCCAGTAGTACCCTAGGACATGGTCTATCACCCCTCCACTTT. Translated, it gives CASSTLGHGLSPLHF. Complete variable domain (other parts from reference TRBV19 and TRBJ1-6): DGGITQSPKYLFRKEGQNVTLSCEQNLNHDAMYWYRQDPGQGLRLIYYSQIVNDFQKGDIAEGYSVSREKKESFPLTVTSAQKNPTAFYLCASSTLGHGLSPLHFGNGTRLTVT.

The rearrangement joins TRBV5-4 to TRBJ2-3; 7 bases align to TRBD2. The CDR3 runs 17 residues. Germline CDR1 reads SGHNT; CDR2 reads YYREEE (reference sequence). J gave up 2 bases and V 1 base, and 10 bases lay outside the gene matches. CDR3 residues: CASSLRMGGETTDTQYF. As DNA, the CDR3 is TGTGCCAGCAGCTTGAGGATGGGGGGGGAGACCACAGATACGCAGTATTTT.

This clone was detected only once. CDR3 sequence reads: CASSLAPQGSDEQFF. CDR3 coding DNA: TGTGCCAGCAGCTTAGCCCCACAGGGGAGCGATGAGCAGTTCTTC. The rearrangement links TRBV7-7 to TRBJ2-1, with 7 bases that match TRBD1. V dropped 0 bases and J dropped 8; count of bases not matched to a gene: 7. The CDR3 length is 15 residues. Germline loops: CDR1 SSHAT, CDR2 FNYEAQ (reference sequence).

The rearrangement uses TRBV7-2 and TRBJ1-2; a possible D gene is TRBD1 (5 bases). The CDR3 spans 15 residues. Germline CDR1 and CDR2: SGHTA and FQGNSA. Deletions cut 1 base from V and 6 bases from J, with 15 bases between. The CDR3 nucleotides are TGTGCCAGCAGCTTAGTCTCAGGGAAAAAAAATGGCTACACCTTC. Translation: CASSLVSGKKNGYTF.

The chain employs TRBV11-1 and TRBJ2-3, with a possible D match to TRBD1 (6 bases). This CDR3 contains 13 residues. Germline V gives CDR1 SGHAT, CDR2 FQDESV (reference sequence). Between the trimmed V and J ends, which lost 6 bases and 1 base, there was a span of 8 bases. Written as DNA, the CDR3 is TGTGCCAGCAGTCGGACAGGCACAGATACGCAGTATTTT. Amino acid sequence: CASSRTGTDTQYF.

This chain uses TRBV4-1 with TRBJ2-1, with unresolved D. Germline CDR1 is MGHRA and CDR2 is YSYEKL. The CDR3 is 13 residues long. The germline V and J ends were trimmed by 0 bases and 4 bases, with 4 bases remaining between them. CDR3 sequence: CASSQDAYNEQFF. The CDR3 region has the DNA TGCGCCAGCAGCCAAGATGCGTACAATGAGCAGTTCTTC.

This clone has just a few counts. This chain links TRBV4-2 with TRBJ2-1, with 7 bases lining up with TRBD1. Germline V lookup: CDR1 LGHNA, CDR2 YNFKEQ. The CDR3 contains 15 residues. The junction had 5 bases not matched to a gene; V was cut back by 0 bases and J by 6 bases. The CDR3 protein is CASSQDRDRTNEQFF. The CDR3 DNA is TGTGCCAGCAGCCAAGATCGGGACAGAACCAATGAGCAGTTCTTC.

The chain is built from TRBV6-5 and TRBJ2-3; possible D gene TRBD2, 6 bases. Germline CDR1 is MNHEY and CDR2 is SVGAGI. This CDR3 region has 13 residues. V was pared by 11 bases and J by 5 bases, with 17 bases between. CDR3 sequence reads: CAAETSAGDTQYF. The CDR3 region has the DNA TGTGCCGCCGAGACATCAGCGGGAGATACGCAGTATTTT.

This clone was detected only once. V gene TRBV3-1 (or the pseudogene TRBV3-2) combines with J gene TRBJ2-3; D perhaps matches TRBD2 (6 bases). Germline CDR1 reads LGHDT; CDR2 reads YNNKEL (reference sequence). This CDR3 has 13 amino acids. V lost 6 bases to trimming and J lost 1 base, with 8 bases between them. The CDR3 sequence: CASRGGGTDTQYF. CDR3 DNA sequence: TGTGCCAGCAGAGGAGGGGGCACAGATACGCAGTATTTT.

This clone was counted a single time. As DNA, the CDR3 is TGTGCCTGGAGTGTTCAGGGGAGTGGCTACACCTTC. It specifies CAWSVQGSGYTF. The chain joins TRBV30 to TRBJ1-2; tentatively, D is TRBD1 (6 bases). The V gene lost 0 bases and the J gene lost 7 bases, with 9 bases spanning the gap. The CDR3 extends over 12 amino acids. Germline V gives CDR1 GTSNPN, CDR2 SVGIG (reference sequence). Variable domain in full (rest from reference TRBV30 and TRBJ1-2): SQTIHQWPATLVQPVGSPLSLECTVEGTSNPNLYWYRQAAGRGLQLLFYSVGIGQISSEVPQNLSASRPQDRQFILSSKKLLLSDSGFYLCAWSVQGSGYTFGSGTRLTVV.

This clone was counted a single time. The chain combines TRBV19 with TRBJ2-6, with D tentatively TRBD2 (5 bases). Germline CDR1 reads LNHDA; CDR2 reads SQIVND (reference sequence). The CDR3 length is 15 residues. V dropped 5 bases and J dropped 1 base, with 9 bases sitting between them. The CDR3 here is CASSPRGSGANVLTF. Written as DNA, the CDR3 is TGTGCCAGTAGTCCTCGGGGATCTGGGGCCAACGTCCTGACTTTC.

The chain carries TRBV7-8 and TRBJ1-1; D is possibly TRBD1 (6 bases). Germline loops: CDR1 SGHVS, CDR2 FQNEAQ. This CDR3 is built from 15 residues. Between the trimmed V and J ends, which lost 5 bases and 3 bases, there was a span of 16 bases. The CDR3 DNA is TGTGCCAGCAGCGTACTCACAGGGTTGGACACTGAAGCTTTCTTT. Its translation is CASSVLTGLDTEAFF.

The chain combines TRBV11-2 with TRBJ2-2; TRBD2 is a possible D gene (5 bases). The germline V gene has CDR1 SGHAT and CDR2 FQNNGV. CDR3 length: 14 residues. The V gene lost 1 base and the J gene lost 4 bases, with 7 bases spanning the gap. CDR3 bases: TGTGCCAGCAGCTTAGGACGGGGCACCGGGGAGCTGTTTTTT. It encodes CASSLGRGTGELFF.

V and J are TRBV4-1 and TRBJ1-5; D is unclear. The CDR3 has 15 amino acids. The germline CDR1 and CDR2 sequences are MGHRA and YSYEKL. Trimming removed 4 bases at V and 3 bases at J, with 13 bases between. Here the CDR3 reads CASSPAEGLNQPQHF. In DNA, the CDR3 is TGCGCCAGCAGCCCTGCCGAGGGCCTCAATCAGCCCCAGCATTTT.

The V and J genes are TRBV5-6 and TRBJ1-2; 8 bases align to TRBD1. The CDR3 spans 13 residues. Germline loops: CDR1 SGHDT, CDR2 YYEEEE. V gave up 2 bases and J gave up 10 bases; unmatched junction bases: 7. The CDR3 sequence: CASSLRTGWVYTF. CDR3 bases: TGTGCCAGCAGCTTAAGGACAGGGTGGGTCTACACCTTC.

The V and J genes are TRBV3-1 (or the pseudogene TRBV3-2) and TRBJ1-1; TRBD1 aligns across 7 bases. Trimming cost V 2 bases and J 4 bases; bases outside gene matches: 7. CDR3 length: 15 amino acids. Germline assignment: CDR1 LGHDT and CDR2 YNNKEL (reference sequence). The CDR3 protein is CASSQLWAGGTEAFF. The CDR3 DNA is TGTGCCAGCAGCCAATTGTGGGCAGGGGGCACTGAAGCTTTCTTT.